The clone carrying this T cell receptor (beta chain) was counted between two and nine times. Deletions cut 7 bases from V and 10 bases from J, with 19 bases between. The CDR3 length is 13 residues. The entry originates in a study of T-cell memory formation after mild COVID-19. TCRdb processed the 5' RACE reads anew with MiXCR; each CDR3 protein has one entry. In the table there are roughly 280,000 distinct CDR3 sequences, about a sixth of which are singletons. The clonotype originates from a man aged 18 to 30 who had mild COVID-19 (a few samples of this study predate the infection). Cell type and time point are not known. Sequencing was done on a sample of PBMCs or a T cell subset sorted from them (not recorded which). V is TRBV12-3 or TRBV12-4 and J is TRBJ1-1; D is uncertain. Here the CDR3 DNA reads TGTGCCAGCATTCCATTTGGGGTAGGGAGAGCTTTCTTT. It translates to CASIPFGVGRAFF.